These 30 T cell receptor beta chains were sequenced from one sample in a study of regulatory T cells. Study conclusions and caveats: In CD3G-deficient patients, conventional CD4+ T cells were enriched for hydrophobic CDR3 residues at positions 6 and 7.

These receptors have no known antigen. Primers: 52 TRBV forward and 13 TRBJ reverse. Here immunoSEQ multiplex PCR was the method, and the copy in TCRdb shows in-frame clones only, minus some. Altogether some 29,000 clones are present, about 90% being singletons, with the ten largest covering roughly 1.6%. The specimen was conventional CD4+ T cells sorted from blood. The receptors shown here come from a person aged 18 to 29 with CD3G deficiency.

The genes are TRBV7-2 and TRBJ2-6; 10 bases match TRBD2. Germline loops: CDR1 SGHTA, CDR2 FQGNSA. Trimming cost V 5 bases and J 0 bases; bases outside gene matches: 7. The CDR3 spans 18 residues. DNA of the CDR3: TGTGCCAGCAGCCCCGGGACTAGCGTTAGCTCTGGGGCCAACGTCCTGACTTTC. It codes for CASSPGTSVSSGANVLTF.

A single count supports this clone. The V call is TRBV5-1, the J call TRBJ2-5; D may be TRBD1 (6 bases). Looked up from germline, CDR1 is SGHRS and CDR2 is YFSETQ. This CDR3 has 13 residues. Trimming shortened V by 0 bases and J by 9 bases, and 12 bases separated the two germline ends. The CDR3 nucleotides read TGCGCCAGCAGCTTGGAAGGGGGTCAGGCCCAGTACTTC. Its translation: CASSLEGGQAQYF.

The rearrangement joins TRBV7-2 to TRBJ2-3; possible D gene TRBD1, 6 bases. The length of the CDR3 is 13 residues. Looked up from germline, CDR1 is SGHTA and CDR2 is FQGNSA. The V end lost 5 bases, the J end lost 10 bases, and 16 bases lay between the germline ends. This chain's CDR3 is CASSAYRVSAQYF. CDR3 coding DNA: TGTGCCAGCAGCGCATACAGGGTATCAGCGCAGTATTTT.

V gene TRBV19 combines with J gene TRBJ2-1; 8 bases line up with TRBD2. Losses at the gene ends were 8 bases for V and 9 bases for J; bases not matched to a gene: 12. CDR1 LNHDA and CDR2 SQIVND come from the germline V gene (reference sequence). This CDR3 contains 14 residues. This chain's CDR3 is CASAGGTSPPEQFF. CDR3 coding DNA: TGTGCCAGTGCCGGTGGGACTAGTCCTCCTGAGCAGTTCTTC.

The chain combines TRBV19 with TRBJ1-1, with 7 bases lining up with TRBD1. The germline gives CDR1 LNHDA, CDR2 SQIVND (reference sequence). Unmatched junction bases numbered 7, after V lost 6 bases and J lost 3 bases. The CDR3 is made up of 14 amino acids. CDR3 nucleotide sequence: TGTGCCAGTAGATCAACAGGGGAGCACACTGAAGCTTTCTTT. Translated: CASRSTGEHTEAFF.

This chain joins TRBV5-4 and TRBJ1-6; D is unresolved. The germline V and J ends were trimmed by 4 bases and 7 bases, with 6 bases remaining between them. The CDR3 runs 12 residues. Per germline, CDR1 SGHNT and CDR2 YYREEE (reference sequence). The CDR3 sequence is CASSGPNSPLHF. CDR3 nucleotides: TGTGCCAGCAGCGGCCCAAATTCACCCCTCCACTTT.

The chain is built from TRBV5-1 and TRBJ1-1, with D possibly being TRBD1 (5 bases). The germline V gene has CDR1 SGHRS and CDR2 YFSETQ. CDR3 length: 13 residues. V lost 4 bases, J lost 5 bases, and 12 bases lay in between. The CDR3 reads CASSRGLATEAFF. The CDR3 DNA sequence: TGCGCCAGCAGCCGGGGGTTAGCGACTGAAGCTTTCTTT.

The V and J genes are TRBV7-2 and TRBJ2-7, with TRBD2 matching over 9 bases. The V gene's germline CDR1 is SGHTA and CDR2 FQGNSA. This CDR3 is built from 15 residues. Trimming took 0 bases from V and 8 from J; bases not matched to a gene: 8. The CDR3 nucleotides are TGTGCCAGCAGCTTAGCACCCTCCAGCGGGAGGAAGCAGTACGTC. Translating it yields CASSLAPSSGRKQYV.

The chain links TRBV7-9 to TRBJ1-3, with no clear D. This CDR3 is built from 15 residues. Germline V gene data show CDR1 as SEHNR and CDR2 as FQNEAQ (reference sequence). V dropped 5 bases and J dropped 0 bases, with 11 bases sitting between them. CDR3 loop: CASSALDRSGNTIYF. For the CDR3, the DNA is TGTGCCAGCAGCGCCCTCGACCGCTCTGGAAACACCATATATTTT.

The table lists this clone with a count of one. The J gene is TRBJ1-2, the V gene TRBV19; 8 bases are shared with TRBD1. The CDR3 has 13 residues. Trimming cost V 6 bases and J 5 bases; bases outside gene matches: 5. CDR1 and CDR2 from the germline V gene are LNHDA and SQIVND (reference sequence). The CDR3 region is CASRRQGTYGYTF. The CDR3 coding sequence is TGTGCCAGTAGGAGACAGGGGACTTATGGCTACACCTTC.

The chain carries TRBV11-2 and TRBJ2-7, with 8 bases lining up with TRBD1. The CDR3 length is 14 residues. The V and J ends lost 1 base and 7 bases, in that order; junction bases with no gene match: 6. Germline V gene data show CDR1 as SGHAT and CDR2 as FQNNGV. The CDR3 is CASSLGQGIGEQYF. In nucleotides, the CDR3 is TGTGCCAGCAGCTTAGGACAGGGGATAGGGGAGCAGTACTTC.

The chain is built from TRBV21-1 and TRBJ2-1; the table gives TRBD2 as D, unverified against the DNA. TRBV21-1 is termed a pseudogene. The CDR3 consists of 13 residues. The CDR3 reads CASSNPLCDEQFF. CDR3 nucleotides: TGTGCCAGCAGCAACCCCCTGTGCGATGAGCAGTTCTTC.

This clone appeared a single time. V usage is TRBV30 and J usage is TRBJ2-3; D not certain. The CDR3 loop spans 13 amino acids. The germline gives CDR1 GTSNPN, CDR2 SVGIG (reference sequence). Trimming removed 3 bases from V and 4 bases from J, with 11 bases in between. The CDR3 spells CAWRSYQADTQYF. DNA for the CDR3: TGTGCCTGGAGATCTTACCAAGCAGATACGCAGTATTTT.

The J gene is TRBJ2-7, the V gene TRBV6-1; 7 positions match TRBD2. Germline V lookup: CDR1 MNHNS, CDR2 SASEGT. Unmatched junction bases numbered 5, after V lost 0 bases and J lost 3 bases. This CDR3 region has 15 residues. CDR3 coding DNA: TGTGCCAGCAGTGAAGCGGCGGGAGCAGGCTACGAGCAGTACTTC. Encoded protein: CASSEAAGAGYEQYF.

V and J are TRBV5-1 and TRBJ2-7; D might be TRBD2 (6 bases). CDR1 and CDR2 (germline): SGHRS, YFSETQ. With 4 bases removed from V and 0 bases from J, the gap between germline ends came to 14 bases. This CDR3 spans 15 amino acids. The CDR3 loop reads CASSPGTASSYEQYF. In nucleotides, the CDR3 is TGCGCCAGCAGCCCCGGGACTGCCAGCTCCTACGAGCAGTACTTC.

V and J are TRBV29-1 and TRBJ2-3; D gene ambiguous. CDR1 and CDR2 (germline): SQVTM, ANQGSEA. Trimming removed 7 bases at V and 0 bases at J, with 11 bases between. CDR3 length: 13 residues. The CDR3 DNA reads as TGCAGCGAATCTAGGGATAGCACAGATACGCAGTATTTT. Translated: CSESRDSTDTQYF.

The chain uses TRBV6-6 and TRBJ2-7; tentatively, D is TRBD2 (7 bases). V lost 10 bases to trimming and J lost 5 bases, with 24 bases between them. The CDR3 is 15 amino acids. Germline loops: CDR1 MNHNY, CDR2 SVGAGI (reference sequence). As DNA, the CDR3 is TGTGCCACTCGAGGGGGGGGGAGCAGATTGAACGAGCAGTACTTC. It is translated as CATRGGGSRLNEQYF.

The chain recombines TRBV7-8 with TRBJ2-7; 8 bases agree with TRBD2. V was pared by 2 bases and J by 4 bases, with 7 bases of the junction left unmatched. CDR1 and CDR2 from the germline V gene are SGHVS and FQNEAQ. The CDR3 is made up of 15 amino acids. As DNA, the CDR3 is TGTGCCAGCAGCTTACTTTCGGGGGGGCCTTACGAGCAGTACTTC. Its translation: CASSLLSGGPYEQYF.

J is TRBJ2-4 and V is TRBV30; TRBD2 agrees at 7 bases. Germline assignment: CDR1 GTSNPN and CDR2 SVGIG (reference sequence). This CDR3 has 14 amino acids. The ends lost 2 bases at V and 3 bases at J; junction bases unmatched: 4. In nucleotides, the CDR3 is TGTGCCTGGAGTACGGGGGGTGGCAAAAACATTCAGTACTTC. This translates into CAWSTGGGKNIQYF.

The V gene is TRBV9, the J gene TRBJ1-2; 8 bases are shared with TRBD1. Germline assignment: CDR1 SGDLS and CDR2 YYNGEE. The length of the CDR3 is 15 residues. J was trimmed by 4 bases and V by 4 bases; bases with no gene match: 9. The CDR3 region is CASSPRTGRLYGYTF. The CDR3 bases are TGTGCCAGCAGCCCTCGGACAGGGCGGCTCTATGGCTACACCTTC.

The chain uses TRBV6-1 and TRBJ2-1; 10 nucleotides align to TRBD2. J lost 6 bases, V lost 2 bases, and 4 bases had no gene match. Germline CDR1 and CDR2: MNHNS and SASEGT. This CDR3 is built from 15 residues. The CDR3 loop reads CASSELAGVGNEQFF. The CDR3 region has the DNA TGTGCCAGCAGTGAACTAGCGGGAGTAGGCAATGAGCAGTTCTTC.

The chain recombines TRBV5-1 with TRBJ2-5; 10 nucleotides agree with TRBD2. V gave up 1 base and J gave up 6 bases; unmatched junction bases: 9. The CDR3 is 16 amino acids. The germline V gene encodes CDR1 SGHRS and CDR2 YFSETQ. The CDR3: CASSLTPSGRGQTQYF. The DNA for the CDR3 is TGCGCCAGCAGCTTGACTCCTAGCGGGAGAGGTCAGACCCAGTACTTC.

This chain connects TRBV5-1 to TRBJ2-2; 7 nucleotides agree with TRBD2. The CDR3 has 18 residues. Looked up from germline, CDR1 is SGHRS and CDR2 is YFSETQ. Trimming removed 0 bases from V and 5 bases from J; junction bases left unmatched: 13. CDR3 region: CASSLEGCGGRGTGELFF. CDR3 in DNA: TGCGCCAGCAGCTTGGAAGGGTGCGGGGGAAGAGGAACCGGGGAGCTGTTTTTT. Drawing the rest from reference TRBV5-1 and TRBJ2-2, the complete variable domain is KAGVTQTPRYLIKTRGQQVTLSCSPISGHRSVSWYQQTPGQGLQFLFEYFSETQRNKGNFPGRFSGRQFSNSRSEMNVSTLELGDSALYLCASSLEGCGGRGTGELFFGEGSRLTVL.

This clone appeared a few times. V gene TRBV6-1 combines with J gene TRBJ1-2; D uncertain. V lost 5 bases and J 7 bases, leaving 17 bases between the germline ends. This CDR3 is built from 14 residues. Germline V CDR1 and CDR2: MNHNS, SASEGT. CDR3 residues: CASSPAGEGTGYTF. CDR3 sequence (DNA): TGTGCCAGCAGTCCTGCCGGGGAGGGAACTGGCTACACCTTC.

The chain joins TRBV6-6 to TRBJ2-1, with TRBD2 matching 10 bases. CDR1 is MNHNY and CDR2 is SVGAGI in the germline V gene (reference sequence). V dropped 10 bases and J dropped 5; count of bases not matched to a gene: 2. The CDR3 contains 12 residues. The CDR3 sequence is CATGLADNEQFF. DNA for the CDR3: TGTGCCACCGGACTAGCGGACAATGAGCAGTTCTTC.

The chain uses TRBV5-1 and TRBJ2-1, with 8 bases identical to TRBD2. The CDR3 runs to 13 residues. V trimming: 4 bases; J trimming: 10 bases; junction bases outside the gene matches: 7. Germline assignment: CDR1 SGHRS and CDR2 YFSETQ. The CDR3 nucleotides are TGCGCCAGCAGCCCGGACCGGGGGGGCGAGCAGTTCTTC. It translates to CASSPDRGGEQFF.

V is TRBV5-1 and J is TRBJ2-1; 15 bases fit TRBD2. This CDR3 has 19 amino acids. J was trimmed by 3 bases and V by 4 bases; bases with no gene match: 11. Germline CDR1 reads SGHRS; CDR2 reads YFSETQ. The CDR3: CASSTGLAGGPSSYNEQFF. CDR3 sequence (DNA): TGCGCCAGCAGCACCGGACTAGCGGGAGGGCCTTCAAGCTACAATGAGCAGTTCTTC.

This sequence joins TRBV6-1 and TRBJ2-7, with 8 bases fitting TRBD1. The CDR3 runs to 12 residues. Trimming at V came to 5 bases and at J to 6 bases, leaving 3 bases not matched to a gene. In germline, CDR1 is MNHNS, CDR2 SASEGT. CDR3 protein: CASSSRGREQYF. Here the CDR3 DNA reads TGTGCCAGCAGTTCCAGGGGGCGCGAGCAGTACTTC.

The chain is built from TRBV10-3 and TRBJ1-1; TRBD1 aligns across 7 bases. Germline V gene data show CDR1 as ENHRY and CDR2 as SYGVKD. V trimming: 4 bases; J trimming: 5 bases; junction bases outside the gene matches: 4. This CDR3 has 13 residues. CDR3 in DNA: TGTGCCATCAGTGCAGGGGGGAGGACTGAAGCTTTCTTT. Translating it yields CAISAGGRTEAFF.

This clone was seen only a few times. V gene TRBV5-5 combines with J gene TRBJ1-2; 7 bases are a match to TRBD1. The CDR3 length is 13 residues. Trimming removed 4 bases from V and 4 bases from J; junction bases left unmatched: 4. Looked up from germline, CDR1 is SGHKS and CDR2 is YYEKEE (reference sequence). The CDR3 DNA reads TGTGCCAGCAGCCTCTCAGGGGGCTATGGCTACACCTTC. This gives the protein CASSLSGGYGYTF.